Below, one TCR beta chain is given with its context. Antigen: not known. Clones were read by immunoSEQ multiplex PCR, and TCRdb kept only the in-frame ones, dropping some. The table lists several thousand clones, over 80% of them singletons. The data were taken from a study of T cell repertoires in ileal Crohn's disease. Study-wide results and caveats: High-frequency clones were more common in sorted CD8 than CD4 cells.

Deletions cut 1 base from V and 9 bases from J, with 18 bases between. The germline gives CDR1 LGHNA, CDR2 YSLEER. This CDR3 comprises 15 residues. The sequence was collected from an adult with Crohn's disease. The chain combines TRBV4-3 with TRBJ1-2; D gene unclear. Input material: ileal tissue. CDR3 region: CASSQAPTEPMSYTF. DNA of the CDR3: TGCGCCAGCAGCCAAGCCCCGACGGAGCCGATGAGCTACACCTTC.